This T cell receptor beta chain appears in the sequencing data of a study of cytomegalovirus exposure and HLA in healthy donors. This CDR3 comprises 13 residues. V was pared by 2 bases and J by 11 bases, with 13 bases between. Germline lookup yields CDR1 LGHNT and CDR2 FRNRAP. This clone was recorded once. The PCR was carried out with 60 Vbeta primers and 13 Jbeta primers. Assay used: immunoSEQ multiplex PCR; TCRdb lists only in-frame clones, some missing. The data show roughly 99,000 clones, around 72% seen once. The clonotype comes from a woman between 40 and 50 years old in good health and CMV-seropositive. The J gene is TRBJ1-5, the V gene TRBV12-5; possible D gene TRBD1, 5 bases. What was sequenced was PBMCs. CDR3 in amino acids: CASGLISPGAQHF. The CDR3 bases are TGTGCTAGTGGTTTGATTAGTCCGGGGGCCCAGCATTTT.